The text below deals with one TCR beta chain. This clonotype was counted a few times. It has no known antigen specificity. No qualities accompany the bases; no much larger clone lies one base away. TCRdb names Illumina NovaSeq 6000 as the instrument used. TCR cDNA was made using 5'RACE template switching, a step that added a universal primer site and unique molecular identifiers. cDNA synthesis was primed from both the TCR alpha and TCR beta constant segments. Libraries were amplified in two PCR steps, with sample barcodes and sequencing adapters added in the second step. Libraries were sequenced on Illumina HiSeq 2500 (2x100 bp) or NovaSeq (2x150 bp). On the study's bioinformatics: Reads were demultiplexed and collapsed into UMI consensus sequences with MIGEC, and V(D)J alignment was performed with MiXCR. Vaccine-responding clonotypes were identified with edgeR using replicate PBMC samples, with FDR below 0.01 and a log2 fold change above 5 up to day 15 being required. CD4 or CD8 identity was assigned to each bulk clonotype according to whether the clonotype was present at higher abundance in the sequenced CD4 repertoire or the sequenced CD8 repertoire. TCRdb reprocessing: public reads trimmed at Q25 with fastp, clones called with MiXCR, in-frame beta chains kept. Each CDR3 protein appears once, grouped with its most common genes and DNA. TCRdb's processing, not the authors', yielded these V and J calls. The sample data list about 320,000 distinct CDR3 sequences, and over 3.5% of these were observed just once. The ten most abundant clones make up 19% of the sample.

This record belongs to a study of T cells after yellow fever vaccination (dated by TCRdb to between 2018 and 2021). Concerning the study at large: The SMART-Seq v4 Ultra Low Input RNA kit was used to prepare libraries from fractions with low cell numbers. Blood was drawn at multiple timepoints before and after primary and secondary immunization, with bulk PBMC replicates and cell subsets isolated. Two healthy male donors, one aged 18 to 29 and one aged 30 to 40 years, were included in the cohort. Bulk TCR alpha and beta repertoires were sequenced longitudinally to track T-cell clones before and after primary and booster YFV17D yellow fever vaccination. General findings and caveats noted by the study authors: Computational filtering was required because FACS-sorted repertoires could contain abundant contaminating clonotypes from the bulk population. The secondary T-cell response was weaker than the primary response but faster, peaking on day 5 instead of day 15. After the booster, most of the clones that had expanded following primary vaccination were detected again (96% of CD4 and roughly 88% of CD8), which suggests that memory was broadly maintained. The study included only two donors, which limits how far the findings can be generalized. A small share of clonotypes was detected in both CD4 and CD8 compartments, with the overlap likely arising from convergent recombination.

Including cysteine and phenylalanine, the CDR3 has 15 amino acids. Just the 45-base CDR3 DNA is kept, in frame starting at base 1. CDR1 and CDR2 are drawn from the germline V gene (reference sequence): SEHNR, FQNEAQ. Trimming removed 5 bases from V and 7 bases from J, leaving 18 bases between the germline ends. The treatment or condition label here, explained by the study, means: live attenuated yellow fever vaccine strain. At each blood-draw timepoint, two biological replicates of bulk PBMCs were collected. PBMCs were isolated from peripheral blood using a standard Ficoll-Paque protocol. RNA was extracted with TriZol from bulk PBMCs, CD4 and CD8 fractions, and dextramer-positive and dextramer-negative fractions.

The source material was PBMCs, sampled 15 days after the yellow fever booster vaccination. The sequence derives from a man between 18 and 29 years old who received the YFV17D yellow fever vaccine. Recombination connected TRBV7-9 to TRBJ2-1, and TRBD1 may be the D gene, going by 5 matching bases. This receptor carries the CDR3 CASSPKFRVGNEQFF. The DNA is TGTGCCAGCAGCCCGAAGTTCAGGGTTGGGAATGAGCAGTTCTTC. When the CDR3 is completed using the reference TRBV7-9 and TRBJ2-1 genes on either side, the full variable domain is DTGVSQNPRHKITKRGQNVTFRCDPISEHNRLYWYRQTLGQGPEFLTYFQNEAQLEKSRLLSDRFSAERPKGSFSTLEIQRTEQGDSAMYLCASSPKFRVGNEQFFGPGTRLTVL.